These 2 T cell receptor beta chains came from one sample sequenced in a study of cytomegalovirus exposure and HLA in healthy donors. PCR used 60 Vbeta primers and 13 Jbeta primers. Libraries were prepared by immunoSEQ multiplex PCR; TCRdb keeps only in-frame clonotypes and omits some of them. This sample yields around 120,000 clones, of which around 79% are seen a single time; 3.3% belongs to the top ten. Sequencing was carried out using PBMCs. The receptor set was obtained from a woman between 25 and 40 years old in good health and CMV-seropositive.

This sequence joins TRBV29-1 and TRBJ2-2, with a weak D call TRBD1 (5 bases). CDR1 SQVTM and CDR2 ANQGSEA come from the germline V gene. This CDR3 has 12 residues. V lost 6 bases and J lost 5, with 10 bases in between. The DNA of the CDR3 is TGCAGCGTCGTAGGACATACCGGGGAGCTGTTTTTT. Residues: CSVVGHTGELFF.

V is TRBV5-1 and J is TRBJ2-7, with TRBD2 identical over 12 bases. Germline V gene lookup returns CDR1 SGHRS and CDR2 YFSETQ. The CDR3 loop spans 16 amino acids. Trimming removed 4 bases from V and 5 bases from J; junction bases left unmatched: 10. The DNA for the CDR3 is TGCGCCAGCAGCACCCCTAGCGGGGGGGCCTCAAACGAGCAGTACTTC. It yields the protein CASSTPSGGASNEQYF.